These 30 T cell receptor beta chains were sequenced from one sample in a study of blood T cells in healthy people across ages. Primed by a sample-barcoded 5' primer and a J-beta primer mix, a second PCR proceeded for about 7 to 11 cycles. TCRdb itself ran the 5' RACE reads through MiXCR, one entry per CDR3 protein. The repertoire consists of some 1.1 million distinct CDR3 sequences, with more than 30% occurring once and the leading ten covering around 13%. What was sequenced was blood. The source of these receptors is a man aged 18 to 30 in good health.

The chain joins TRBV12-3 or TRBV12-4 to TRBJ2-1, with 13 bases lining up with TRBD2. Losses at the gene ends were 4 bases for V and 8 bases for J; bases not matched to a gene: 5. The CDR3 length is 15 residues. In DNA, the CDR3 is TGTGCCAGCAGTTCGAGGACTAGCGGGGGCGATGAGCAGTTCTTC. This translates into CASSSRTSGGDEQFF.

The rearrangement uses TRBV27 and TRBJ1-5; D might be TRBD1 (6 bases). Germline V gives CDR1 MNHEY, CDR2 SMNVEV (reference sequence). V gave up 5 bases and J gave up 2 bases, with 13 bases separating them. The CDR3 contains 15 residues. This chain's CDR3 is CASSAFGGRNQPQHF. CDR3 in DNA: TGTGCCAGCAGTGCCTTTGGGGGGCGCAATCAGCCCCAGCATTTT.

The chain links TRBV12-3 or TRBV12-4 to TRBJ1-3, with D uncertain. This CDR3 spans 12 amino acids. V was trimmed by 6 bases and J by 6 bases, leaving 9 bases between them. CDR3 DNA sequence: TGTGCCAGCAGGAAAGTTCAAAACACCATATATTTT. Protein product: CASRKVQNTIYF.

This clonotype was detected only a few times. This chain uses TRBV10-3 with TRBJ2-7; 13 bases agree with TRBD2. The CDR3 has 15 amino acids. V lost 3 bases and J lost 2; bases outside the gene matches: 1. CDR1 is ENHRY, CDR2 SYGVKD, per germline. The CDR3 protein is CAISEGLAGAYEQYF. The CDR3 DNA reads TGTGCCATCAGTGAAGGACTAGCGGGGGCCTACGAGCAGTACTTC.

This chain links TRBV15 with TRBJ1-5, with D unclear. Germline values: CDR1 LNHNV, CDR2 YYDKDF (reference sequence). This CDR3 is 18 amino acids long. Trimming shortened V by 0 bases and J by 0 bases, and 15 bases separated the two germline ends. The CDR3 loop is CATSRDWSDPYSNQPQHF. CDR3 coding DNA: TGTGCCACCAGCAGAGATTGGTCAGACCCTTATAGCAATCAGCCCCAGCATTTT.

In this sample, this clonotype turned up many times. V is TRBV6-4 and J is TRBJ1-2; D not certain. The germline gives CDR1 MRHNA, CDR2 SNTAGT. The CDR3 is made up of 14 amino acids. Trimming stripped 6 bases from V and 3 bases from J, with 14 bases between. The CDR3 loop reads CASSEMPGYYGYTF. The CDR3 DNA is TGTGCCAGCAGCGAGATGCCGGGATACTATGGCTACACCTTC.

This clonotype was seen a handful of times. The chain links TRBV9 to TRBJ2-3; maybe TRBD2 (5 bases). Germline CDR1 is SGDLS and CDR2 is YYNGEE. The V end was cut by 0 bases, the J end by 1 base, with 15 bases between. The CDR3 totals 17 residues. DNA for the CDR3: TGTGCCAGCAGCGTAGCTTGGGATAGCGACGGCACAGATACGCAGTATTTT. Its protein is CASSVAWDSDGTDTQYF.

This clonotype came up a few times. The chain joins TRBV27 to TRBJ2-5, with TRBD2 identical over 8 bases. The J call is in doubt because the DNA end fits TRBJ2-7 better. CDR1 and CDR2 (germline): MNHEY, SMNVEV (reference sequence). The CDR3 is made up of 13 amino acids. CDR3 protein: CASAGLAGGEQYF. The CDR3 nucleotides are TGTGCCAGCGCCGGGCTAGCGGGCGGCGAGCAGTACTTC.

This clonotype was seen a few times. This rearrangement joins TRBV6-5 to TRBJ1-1, with 9 nucleotides matching TRBD1. In germline, CDR1 is MNHEY, CDR2 SVGAGI. The J segment lost 5 bases and the V segment lost 2 bases, leaving 3 bases of the junction unmatched. This CDR3 has 14 amino acids. The CDR3 sequence: CASSYTDRGTEAFF. DNA for the CDR3: TGTGCCAGCAGTTACACGGACAGGGGAACTGAAGCTTTCTTT.

This clonotype has just one count. The chain is built from TRBV5-1 and TRBJ2-7; D may be TRBD1 (6 bases). In germline, CDR1 is SGHRS, CDR2 YFSETQ. Trimming removed 2 bases from V and 5 bases from J, with 14 bases in between. This CDR3 spans 14 amino acids. CDR3 DNA: TGCGCCAGCAGCTTAAAACAGGGTGCCAACGAGCAGTACTTC. The encoded protein is CASSLKQGANEQYF.

The chain employs TRBV5-1 and TRBJ2-3; maybe TRBD1 (7 bases). Trimming took off 0 bases at V and 4 bases at J, with 15 bases between the two ends. CDR3 size: 16 residues. Germline-derived CDR1 and CDR2 are SGHRS and YFSETQ. DNA of the CDR3: TGCGCCAGCAGCTTGGCCGGCAGGGGGGACGCAGATACGCAGTATTTT. It specifies CASSLAGRGDADTQYF.

Note on this clonotype: A junction end diverges from the germline sequence, so it may reflect a read error. The chain joins TRBV7-8 to TRBJ1-4, with D maybe TRBD1 (5 bases). The CDR3 runs 14 residues. CDR1 is SGHVS and CDR2 is FQNEAQ in the germline V gene. The CDR3 region is CASSPGALNGKLFF. CDR3 in DNA: TGTGCCAGCAGCCCTGGGGCCCTGAATGGAAAACTGTTTTTT.

This rearrangement joins TRBV6-5 to TRBJ1-4, with TRBD1 matching 9 bases. J was trimmed by 7 bases and V by 0 bases; bases with no gene match: 9. This CDR3 contains 17 residues. Germline assignment: CDR1 MNHEY and CDR2 SVGAGI. The CDR3 reads CASSYSRFRDRAEKLFF. As DNA, the CDR3 is TGTGCCAGCAGTTACTCGAGGTTTCGGGACAGGGCTGAAAAACTGTTTTTT.

As for this clonotype: One end of the junction is discordant with germline, which a read error may explain. The genes are TRBV7-9 and TRBJ1-1, with D unresolved. This CDR3 has 17 residues. Germline assignment: CDR1 SEHNR and CDR2 FQNEAQ (reference sequence). This chain's CDR3 is CANSLALRTALGTEAFF. CDR3 DNA sequence: TGTGCCAACAGCTTAGCACTTAGGACTGCTTTGGGCACTGAAGCTTTCTTT.

This clonotype was picked up a small number of times. The rearrangement uses TRBV7-6 and TRBJ2-7, with a weak D call TRBD2 (5 bases). Germline CDR1 and CDR2: SGHVS and FNYEAQ. This CDR3 comprises 14 residues. Deletions cut 1 base from V and 6 bases from J, with 13 bases between. This chain's CDR3 is CASSLVEAFGEQYF. The DNA of the CDR3 is TGTGCCAGCAGCTTAGTGGAGGCTTTCGGCGAGCAGTACTTC.

The V and J genes are TRBV25-1 and TRBJ2-3, with TRBD1 matching 10 bases. The CDR3 consists of 16 residues. Germline V CDR1 and CDR2: MGHDK, SYGVNS. V trimming: 6 bases; J trimming: 0 bases; junction bases outside the gene matches: 6. Here the CDR3 reads CASRGTGASSTDTQYF. As DNA, the CDR3 is TGTGCCAGCAGGGGGACAGGGGCCTCTAGCACAGATACGCAGTATTTT.

This sequence joins TRBV9 and TRBJ1-1; D perhaps matches TRBD1 (6 bases). This CDR3 spans 14 amino acids. CDR1 and CDR2 (germline): SGDLS, YYNGEE. V was shortened by 3 bases and J by 5 bases, with 14 bases between the two germline ends. DNA for the CDR3: TGTGCCAGCAGCGGGATCAGGGGTAGGACTGAAGCTTTCTTT. Its protein product is CASSGIRGRTEAFF.

At least ten counts were recorded for this clonotype. The CDR3 sequence: CASSPRIQGKGWYF. Written as DNA, the CDR3 is TGTGCCAGCTCACCAAGAATCCAGGGGAAAGGTTGGTACTTC. The V gene is TRBV18, the J gene TRBJ2-4, with D possibly being TRBD1 (6 bases). Per germline, CDR1 KGHSH and CDR2 LQKENI. With 2 bases removed from V and 15 bases from J, the gap between germline ends came to 20 bases. CDR3 length equals 14 residues.

The chain couples TRBV7-9 to TRBJ2-1, with a possible D match to TRBD2 (6 bases). The germline CDR1 and CDR2 sequences are SEHNR and FQNEAQ (reference sequence). Between the trimmed V and J ends, which lost 0 bases and 1 base, there was a span of 10 bases. The CDR3 consists of 16 residues. CDR3 amino acids: CASSLAGSGSYNEQFF. The CDR3 DNA sequence: TGTGCCAGCAGCTTAGCCGGCAGCGGGTCCTACAATGAGCAGTTCTTC. The full variable domain, its missing parts supplied by reference TRBV7-9 and TRBJ2-1, is DTGVSQNPRHKITKRGQNVTFRCDPISEHNRLYWYRQTLGQGPEFLTYFQNEAQLEKSRLLSDRFSAERPKGSFSTLEIQRTEQGDSAMYLCASSLAGSGSYNEQFFGPGTRLTVL.

This clonotype was seen more than once but under ten times. The chain uses TRBV4-1 and TRBJ1-4; D possibly corresponds to TRBD1 (6 bases). This CDR3 comprises 17 residues. Germline CDR1 reads MGHRA; CDR2 reads YSYEKL. V lost 10 bases, J lost 0 bases, and 21 bases lay in between. The CDR3 DNA follows: TGCGCCAACAAATACAGGGCTAAGAAAGCAACTAATGAAAAACTGTTTTTT. It encodes CANKYRAKKATNEKLFF.

This clonotype was seen a single time. The rearrangement joins TRBV24-1 to TRBJ1-5; D gene unclear. This CDR3 spans 15 amino acids. CDR1 and CDR2 from the germline V gene are KGHDR and SFDVKD. Trimming took off 3 bases at V and 1 base at J, with 9 bases between the two ends. This chain's CDR3 is CATSDALGSNQPQHF. For the CDR3, the DNA is TGTGCCACCAGTGATGCCTTGGGAAGCAATCAGCCCCAGCATTTT.

The rearrangement joins TRBV3-1 to TRBJ2-1; D remains ambiguous. The germline CDR1 and CDR2 sequences are LGHDT and YNNKEL (reference sequence). The V gene lost 6 bases and the J gene lost 6 bases, with 24 bases spanning the gap. The CDR3 has 17 amino acids. CDR3 bases: TGTGCCAGCAGTCCCAAAGTTCTCAGCGTATCAAGCAATGAGCAGTTCTTC. Translated: CASSPKVLSVSSNEQFF.

The V call is TRBV12-5, the J call TRBJ2-3; 12 bases are shared with TRBD2. The germline CDR1 and CDR2 sequences are LGHNT and FRNRAP. This CDR3 contains 16 residues. Trimming at V came to 7 bases and at J to 8 bases, leaving 13 bases not matched to a gene. The CDR3 region is CASVRASGGVLGTQYF. For the CDR3, the DNA is TGTGCTAGTGTCAGGGCTAGCGGGGGGGTCTTGGGTACGCAGTATTTT.

This clonotype was found a few times. This chain links TRBV4-3 with TRBJ1-4, with D maybe TRBD1 (5 bases). In germline, CDR1 is LGHNA, CDR2 YSLEER. This CDR3 contains 14 residues. With 5 bases removed from V and 4 bases from J, the gap between germline ends came to 11 bases. CDR3 sequence (DNA): TGCGCCAGCAGCAGACAGTTACTTAATGAAAAACTGTTTTTT. This codes for CASSRQLLNEKLFF.

This chain connects TRBV12-3 or TRBV12-4 to TRBJ1-1, with 7 bases aligning to TRBD1. Trimming at V came to 6 bases and at J to 3 bases, leaving 10 bases not matched to a gene. There are 15 residues in the CDR3. The CDR3 DNA sequence: TGTGCCAGCAGGGGGGACAGCCGCCGGGACACTGAAGCTTTCTTT. Translated, it gives CASRGDSRRDTEAFF.

This chain links TRBV20-1 with TRBJ1-3, with 7 bases lining up with TRBD1. Germline trimming cut 5 bases from V and 9 bases from J; bases unmatched to any gene: 10. The V gene's germline CDR1 is DFQATT and CDR2 SNEGSKA (reference sequence). CDR3 length: 13 amino acids. DNA for the CDR3: TGCAGTGCTGCCTCAGGACAGGACGGCACCATATATTTT. As protein: CSAASGQDGTIYF.

Turning to this clonotype: At one end, the junction sequence differs from germline, possibly due to a read error. The rearrangement uses TRBV20-1 and TRBJ2-3, with a tentative D call TRBD2 (6 bases). The CDR3 spans 17 residues. CDR1 DFQATT and CDR2 SNEGSKA come from the germline V gene (reference sequence). The CDR3 bases are TGCAGTGCTAGAGATTACGGCGCGGGGCCCATCACAGATGCGCAGTATTTT. The encoded protein is CSARDYGAGPITDAQYF.

Comment on this clonotype: The junction departs from the called germline gene at one end, perhaps through a read error. The gene calls are TRBV4-2 and TRBJ2-2, with 9 bases fitting TRBD2. The germline V gene has CDR1 LGHNA and CDR2 YNFKEQ. The CDR3 spans 15 residues. The CDR3 DNA reads TGTGCCAGCAGCCAAGGGACTAGCGTCACCGCGGAGCTGTTTTTT. This translates into CASSQGTSVTAELFF.

This chain uses TRBV12-3 or TRBV12-4 with TRBJ2-3; TRBD2 matches 9 bases. The CDR3 spans 15 residues. With 6 bases clipped from V and 1 base from J, the junction kept 5 bases outside the gene matches. The CDR3 DNA reads as TGTGCCAGCAGCCCGGAGCGGGGGGGCACAGATACGCAGTATTTT. This codes for CASSPERGGTDTQYF.

The chain combines TRBV6-5 with TRBJ2-5; 9 bases map to TRBD1. The J call may not be correct, given that the DNA end is closer to TRBJ2-7. This CDR3 has 13 residues. Germline assignment: CDR1 MNHEY and CDR2 SVGAGI. The CDR3: CASTRQGGYEQYF. In DNA form, the CDR3 reads TGTGCCAGCACTCGACAGGGGGGATACGAGCAGTACTTC.